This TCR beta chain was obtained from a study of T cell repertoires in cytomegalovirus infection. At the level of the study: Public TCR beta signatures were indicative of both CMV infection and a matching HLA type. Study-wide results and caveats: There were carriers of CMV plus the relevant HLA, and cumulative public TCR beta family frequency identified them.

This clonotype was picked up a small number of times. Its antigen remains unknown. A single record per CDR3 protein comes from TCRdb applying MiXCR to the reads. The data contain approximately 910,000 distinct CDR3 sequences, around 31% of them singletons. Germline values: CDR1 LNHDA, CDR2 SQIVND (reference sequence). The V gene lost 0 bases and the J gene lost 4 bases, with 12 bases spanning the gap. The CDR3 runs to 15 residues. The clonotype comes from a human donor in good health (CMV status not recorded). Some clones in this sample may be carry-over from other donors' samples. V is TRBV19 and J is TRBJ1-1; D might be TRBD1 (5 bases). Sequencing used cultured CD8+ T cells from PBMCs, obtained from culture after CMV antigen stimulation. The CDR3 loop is CASSIDRGIVTEAFF. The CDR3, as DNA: TGTGCCAGTAGTATAGATCGGGGGATCGTCACTGAAGCTTTCTTT. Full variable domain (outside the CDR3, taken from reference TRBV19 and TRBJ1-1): DGGITQSPKYLFRKEGQNVTLSCEQNLNHDAMYWYRQDPGQGLRLIYYSQIVNDFQKGDIAEGYSVSREKKESFPLTVTSAQKNPTAFYLCASSIDRGIVTEAFFGQGTRLTVV.